This TCR beta chain was obtained from a study of T-cell memory formation after mild COVID-19. The CDR3 covers 15 residues. With 2 bases clipped from V and 4 bases from J, the junction kept 4 bases outside the gene matches. Study results and caveats: Specificity for SARS-CoV-2 was not confirmed among the second-wave clones peaking on day 37. Contracting clones localized mainly to CM and EM when CD4+ and mainly to EMRA when CD8+. Cross-reactive memory appears to have joined, as suggested by some responding clones showing up in pre-infection memory.

cDNA libraries for TCR alpha and TCR beta, carrying sample barcodes and UMIs, came from 5'RACE with constant-segment primers. TCRdb used MiXCR to reprocess the 5' RACE reads, holding one entry per CDR3 protein. The table shows approximately 210,000 distinct CDR3 sequences, with 18% occurring only once. A single count supports this clonotype. Its antigen remains unidentified. This clonotype was obtained from an adult woman who had mild COVID-19 (a few samples of this study predate the infection). Cell type and time point are not known. The rearrangement links TRBV12-3 or TRBV12-4 to TRBJ1-3; TRBD1 matches at 8 bases. Sequencing was carried out using PBMCs or a T cell subset sorted from them (not recorded which). CDR3 DNA: TGTGCCAGCAGTTTAAACAGGGGGGTCGGAAACACCATATATTTT. The encoded protein is CASSLNRGVGNTIYF.